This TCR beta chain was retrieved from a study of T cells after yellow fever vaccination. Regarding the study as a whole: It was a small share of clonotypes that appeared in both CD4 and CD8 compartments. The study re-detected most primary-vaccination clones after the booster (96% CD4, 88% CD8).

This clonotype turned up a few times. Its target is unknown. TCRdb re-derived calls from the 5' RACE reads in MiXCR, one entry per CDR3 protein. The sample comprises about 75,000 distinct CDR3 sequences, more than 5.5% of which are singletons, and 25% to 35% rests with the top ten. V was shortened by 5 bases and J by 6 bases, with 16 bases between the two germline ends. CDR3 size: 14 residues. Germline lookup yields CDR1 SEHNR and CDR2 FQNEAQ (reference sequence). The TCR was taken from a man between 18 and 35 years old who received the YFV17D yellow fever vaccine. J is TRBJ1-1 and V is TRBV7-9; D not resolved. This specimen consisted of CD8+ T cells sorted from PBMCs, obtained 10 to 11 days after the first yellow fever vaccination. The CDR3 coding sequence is TGTGCCAGCAGCCCCCTGAACCGCGATTCTGAAGCTTTCTTT. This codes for CASSPLNRDSEAFF.